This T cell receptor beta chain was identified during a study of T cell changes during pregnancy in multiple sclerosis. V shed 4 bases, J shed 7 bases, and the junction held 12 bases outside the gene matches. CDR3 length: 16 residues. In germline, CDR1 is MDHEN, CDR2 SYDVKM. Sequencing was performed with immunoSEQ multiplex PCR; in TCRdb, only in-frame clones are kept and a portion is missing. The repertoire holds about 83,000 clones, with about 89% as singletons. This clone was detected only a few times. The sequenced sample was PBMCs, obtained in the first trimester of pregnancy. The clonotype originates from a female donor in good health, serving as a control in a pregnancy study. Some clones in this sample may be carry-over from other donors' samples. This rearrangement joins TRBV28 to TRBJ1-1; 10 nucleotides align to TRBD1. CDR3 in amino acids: CASSSPGWTGGYEAFF. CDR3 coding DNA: TGTGCCAGCAGTTCTCCAGGCTGGACAGGGGGATATGAAGCTTTCTTT.